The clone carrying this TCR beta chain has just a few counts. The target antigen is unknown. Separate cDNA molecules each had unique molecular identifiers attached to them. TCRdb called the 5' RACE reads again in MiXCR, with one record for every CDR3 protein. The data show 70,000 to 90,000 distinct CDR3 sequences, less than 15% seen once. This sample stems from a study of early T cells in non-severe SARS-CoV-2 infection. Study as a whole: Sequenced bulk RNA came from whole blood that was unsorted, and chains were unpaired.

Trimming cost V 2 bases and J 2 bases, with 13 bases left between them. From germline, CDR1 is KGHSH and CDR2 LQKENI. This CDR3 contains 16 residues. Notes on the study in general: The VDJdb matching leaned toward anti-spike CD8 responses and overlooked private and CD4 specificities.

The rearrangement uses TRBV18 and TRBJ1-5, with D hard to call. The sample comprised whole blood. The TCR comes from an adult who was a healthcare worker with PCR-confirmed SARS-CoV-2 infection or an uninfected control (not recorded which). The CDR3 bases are TGTGCCAGCTCACCAGGGGAAGGGCCGGGCAATCAGCCCCAGCATTTT. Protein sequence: CASSPGEGPGNQPQHF.